This TCR beta chain was recorded in a study of blood T cells in healthy people across ages. Together with a sample-barcoded 5' primer, a J-beta primer mix was included in a second PCR lasting roughly 7 to 11 cycles. With 12 random nucleotides, a template-switch adaptor tagged each individual cDNA molecule. TCRdb re-analysed the 5' RACE reads in MiXCR, keeping a single row per CDR3 protein. Found here are over 1,500,000 distinct CDR3 sequences, 49% of them singletons; the top ten hold around 2.1%. At least 7 million PBMCs were isolated per sample. The total RNA that was extracted per sample amounted to at least 5.5 micrograms. This receptor was obtained from a woman in her forties in good health. The source material was blood.

The CDR3 DNA follows: TGCAGTGCTAGAAAAGGGAGCGGGGCCTACGAGCAGTACTTC. Its translation is CSARKGSGAYEQYF. V gene TRBV20-1 combines with J gene TRBJ2-7; the match to TRBD2 covers 7 bases. V trimming: 2 bases; J trimming: 2 bases; junction bases outside the gene matches: 6. The CDR3 runs 14 residues. Per the germline V gene, CDR1 is DFQATT and CDR2 is SNEGSKA (reference sequence).